This paragraph covers one TCR beta chain sequence. J was trimmed by 4 bases and V by 4 bases; bases with no gene match: 11. Germline CDR1 is SGHRS and CDR2 is YFSETQ. This CDR3 has 15 residues. Generated by immunoSEQ multiplex PCR, the TCRdb table keeps only in-frame clones and is missing some. The table includes around 100,000 clones, approximately 96% detected once. These data are taken from a study of T cell responses to AZD1222 COVID-19 vaccine. The rearrangement uses TRBV5-1 and TRBJ2-7; TRBD1 agrees at 7 bases. This specimen consisted of peripheral blood, obtained on day 0 of AZD1222 vaccination. This clonotype originated in an adult in good health. In nucleotides, the CDR3 is TGCGCCAGCAGCACAACCGGGACAGACTTATACGAGCAGTACTTC. This encodes CASSTTGTDLYEQYF.